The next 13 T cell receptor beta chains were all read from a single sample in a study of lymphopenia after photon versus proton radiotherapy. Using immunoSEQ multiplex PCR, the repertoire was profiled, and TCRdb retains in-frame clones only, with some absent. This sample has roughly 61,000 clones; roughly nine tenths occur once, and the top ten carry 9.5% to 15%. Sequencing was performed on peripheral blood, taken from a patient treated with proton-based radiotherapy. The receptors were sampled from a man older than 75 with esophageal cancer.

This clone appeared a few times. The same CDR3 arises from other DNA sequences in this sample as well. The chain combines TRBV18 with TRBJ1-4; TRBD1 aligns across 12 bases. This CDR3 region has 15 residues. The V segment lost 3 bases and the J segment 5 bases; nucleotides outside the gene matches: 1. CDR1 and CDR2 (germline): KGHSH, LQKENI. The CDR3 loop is CASSPGQGANEKLFF. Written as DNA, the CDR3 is TGTGCCAGCTCACCGGGACAGGGGGCCAATGAAAAACTGTTTTTT.

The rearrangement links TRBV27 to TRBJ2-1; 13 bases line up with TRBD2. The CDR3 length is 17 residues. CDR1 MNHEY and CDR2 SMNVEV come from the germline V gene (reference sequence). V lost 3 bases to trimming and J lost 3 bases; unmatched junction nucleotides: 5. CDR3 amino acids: CASSFRTSGSYYNEQFF. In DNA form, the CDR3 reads TGTGCCAGCAGTTTTCGGACTAGCGGGAGTTACTACAATGAGCAGTTCTTC.

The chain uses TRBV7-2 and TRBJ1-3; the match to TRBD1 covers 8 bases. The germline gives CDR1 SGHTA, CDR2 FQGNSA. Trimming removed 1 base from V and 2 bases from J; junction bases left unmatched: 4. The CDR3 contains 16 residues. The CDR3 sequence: CASSLGVTGAGNTIYF. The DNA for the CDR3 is TGTGCCAGCAGCTTAGGAGTGACAGGGGCTGGAAACACCATATATTTT. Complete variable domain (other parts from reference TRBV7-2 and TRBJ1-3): GAGVSQSPSNKVTEKGKDVELRCDPISGHTALYWYRQSLGQGLEFLIYFQGNSAPDKSGLPSDRFSAERTGGSVSTLTIQRTQQEDSAVYLCASSLGVTGAGNTIYFGEGSWLTVV.

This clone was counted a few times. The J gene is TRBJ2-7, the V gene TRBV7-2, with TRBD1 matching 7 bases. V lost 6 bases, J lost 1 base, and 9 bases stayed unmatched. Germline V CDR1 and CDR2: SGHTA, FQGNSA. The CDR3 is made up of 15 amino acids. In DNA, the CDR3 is TGTGCCAGCAGTACCAACAGGGGACGTTCCTACGAGCAGTACTTC. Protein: CASSTNRGRSYEQYF. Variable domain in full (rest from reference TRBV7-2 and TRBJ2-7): GAGVSQSPSNKVTEKGKDVELRCDPISGHTALYWYRQSLGQGLEFLIYFQGNSAPDKSGLPSDRFSAERTGGSVSTLTIQRTQQEDSAVYLCASSTNRGRSYEQYFGPGTRLTVT.

Here the CDR3 DNA reads TGTGCCAGCAGCTCCACGGTGGTGGCCACAGATACGCAGTATTTT. Its protein product is CASSSTVVATDTQYF. The V and J genes are TRBV9 and TRBJ2-3; D gene unclear. V was cut by 4 bases and J by 2 bases, with 14 bases left in between. Germline V gives CDR1 SGDLS, CDR2 YYNGEE. The CDR3 spans 15 residues.

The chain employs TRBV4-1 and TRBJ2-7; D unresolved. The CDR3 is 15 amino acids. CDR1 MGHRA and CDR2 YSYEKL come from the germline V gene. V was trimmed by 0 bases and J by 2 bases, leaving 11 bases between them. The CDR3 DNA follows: TGCGCCAGCAGCCAAGATGAGAGTGGGGCCTACGAGCAGTACTTC. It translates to CASSQDESGAYEQYF.

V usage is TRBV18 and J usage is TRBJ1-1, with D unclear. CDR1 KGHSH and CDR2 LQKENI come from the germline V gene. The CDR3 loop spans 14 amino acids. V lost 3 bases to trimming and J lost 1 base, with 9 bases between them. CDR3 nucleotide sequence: TGTGCCAGCTCACCCGCCCTTGCGAACACTGAAGCTTTCTTT. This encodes CASSPALANTEAFF.

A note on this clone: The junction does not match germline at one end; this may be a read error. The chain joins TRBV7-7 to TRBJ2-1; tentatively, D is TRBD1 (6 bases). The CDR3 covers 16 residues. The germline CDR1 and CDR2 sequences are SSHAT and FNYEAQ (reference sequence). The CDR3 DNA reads TGTGCTAGCAGCTTAGGTAGAGTAGCAGGGGACAATGAGCAGTTCTTC. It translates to CASSLGRVAGDNEQFF.

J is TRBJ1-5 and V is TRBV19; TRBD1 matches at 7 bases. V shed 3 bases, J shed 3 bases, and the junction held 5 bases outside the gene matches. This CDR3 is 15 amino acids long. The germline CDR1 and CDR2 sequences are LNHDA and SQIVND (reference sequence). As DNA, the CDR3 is TGTGCCAGTAGTATCTCACAGGGGAACAATCAGCCCCAGCATTTT. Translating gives CASSISQGNNQPQHF.

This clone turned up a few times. CDR3 coding DNA: TGTGCCAGCAGCCCCCGGGAAGTCCGATACGGCACCATATATTTT. Its protein is CASSPREVRYGTIYF. The gene calls are TRBV9 and TRBJ1-3, with no clear D. This CDR3 spans 15 amino acids. V was trimmed by 4 bases and J by 9 bases, leaving 20 bases between them. Germline V gene data show CDR1 as SGDLS and CDR2 as YYNGEE.

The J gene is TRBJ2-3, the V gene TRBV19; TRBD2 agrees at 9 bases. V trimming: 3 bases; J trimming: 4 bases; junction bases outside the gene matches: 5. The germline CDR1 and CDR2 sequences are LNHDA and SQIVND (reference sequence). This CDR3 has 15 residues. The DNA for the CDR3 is TGTGCCAGTAGTATGATAGCGGGAGCCCCAGATACGCAGTATTTT. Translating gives CASSMIAGAPDTQYF.

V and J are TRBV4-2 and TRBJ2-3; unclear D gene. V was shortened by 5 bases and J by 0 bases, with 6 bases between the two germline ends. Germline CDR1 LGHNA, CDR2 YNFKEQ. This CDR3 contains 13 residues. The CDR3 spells CASSETSTDTQYF. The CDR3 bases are TGTGCCAGCAGCGAGACAAGCACAGATACGCAGTATTTT.

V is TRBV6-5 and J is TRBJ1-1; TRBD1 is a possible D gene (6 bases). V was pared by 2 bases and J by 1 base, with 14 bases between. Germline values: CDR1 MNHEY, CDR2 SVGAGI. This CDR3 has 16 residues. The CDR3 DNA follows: TGTGCCAGCAGTTACGGGCCAGGGGTGGGGAACACTGAAGCTTTCTTT. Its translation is CASSYGPGVGNTEAFF.